These T cell receptor beta chains were read from a single sample in a study of cytomegalovirus exposure and HLA in healthy donors. Sequenced by immunoSEQ multiplex PCR; TCRdb stores in-frame clones only, minus some. The sample holds about 150,000 clones; 64% are singletons and the top ten take roughly 3.1%. Sequences were obtained from PBMCs. These receptor sequences come from a woman between 25 and 40 years old in good health and CMV-seropositive. The CDR3 runs from the conserved cysteine through the conserved F or W.

V gene	J gene	CDR3 protein
TRBV5-1	TRBJ2-5	CASSSGWTAQETQYF
TRBV18	TRBJ1-1	CASSPWDRAEAFF
TRBV6-1	TRBJ2-1	CASLLAGEGNEQFF
TRBV6-1	TRBJ2-7	CASSDRQGRFVEQYF
TRBV6-6	TRBJ1-6	CASSYREPGGSPLHF
TRBV9	TRBJ2-7	CASSVENYAEQYF
TRBV6-6	TRBJ1-5	CASRGTGANQPQHF
TRBV6-6	TRBJ1-2	CASSQTRQGIDGYTF
TRBV30	TRBJ1-1	CAWHRDRGAFF
TRBV2	TRBJ2-7	CASSVARAFSYEQYF
TRBV18	TRBJ2-7	CASSPPGLDHEQYF
TRBV12-5	TRBJ1-4	CASGLEDRVCEKLFF
TRBV11-2	TRBJ1-1	CASSPPPFRTEAFF
TRBV4-1	TRBJ1-6	CASSQEGGGTALHF
TRBV19	TRBJ1-1	CASSMSRGIGEAFF
TRBV5-4	TRBJ2-3	CASSDGQPSTDTQYF
TRBV13	TRBJ2-3	CASSSRGVTDTQYF
TRBV7-2	TRBJ2-1	CASSLRGLAGAYNEQFF
TRBV2	TRBJ1-4	CASKTGGANEKLFF
TRBV5-3	TRBJ2-5	CARSLFGFKETQYF
TRBV28	TRBJ1-2	CASIHGGRWNYGYTF
TRBV7-2	TRBJ1-5	CASSLTGRAQHF
TRBV6-5	TRBJ2-5	CASRASTGIQETQYF
TRBV20-1	TRBJ1-1	CSARDRGKAFF
TRBV7-8	TRBJ2-7	CASSPTQGMNEQYF
TRBV11-3	TRBJ2-7	CASGPSSAGNEQYF
TRBV6-5	TRBJ1-2	CASSRGTGLEYGYTF
TRBV6-5	TRBJ2-5	CASIGLAGAKETQYF
TRBV9	TRBJ2-3	CASSTRTGKYTDTQYF
TRBV2	TRBJ1-6	CASSAISTNSPLHF
TRBV6-5	TRBJ2-1	CASSSLAGGGNEQFF
TRBV13	TRBJ2-5	CASSSPDSRETQYF
TRBV28	TRBJ1-5	CASSDRGFGKSNQPQHF
TRBV7-3	TRBJ2-7	CASSLDNTYEQYF
TRBV7-6	TRBJ2-6	CASSLGQETGANVLTF